The 8 T cell receptor beta chains in this list originate from one sample, sequenced in a study of identifying expanded T cells in peripheral blood. The protocol was immunoSEQ multiplex PCR, while the TCRdb copy is restricted to in-frame clones and leaves out a portion. The data show about 94,000 clones, with roughly 88% seen just once and 5.5% to 6% held by the top ten. Material for sequencing was blood. These receptors all come from a person between 18 and 75 years old in good health.

The chain couples TRBV5-1 to TRBJ2-3, with 16 bases matching TRBD2. This CDR3 region has 17 residues. Germline trimming cut 7 bases from V and 8 bases from J; bases unmatched to any gene: 13. CDR1 is SGHRS and CDR2 is YFSETQ in the germline V gene. The CDR3 spells CASERMGLAGGPGTQYF. CDR3 in DNA: TGCGCCAGCGAACGAATGGGACTAGCGGGGGGGCCGGGTACGCAGTATTTT.

This chain uses TRBV5-8 with TRBJ2-3; tentatively, D is TRBD2 (5 bases). Per germline, CDR1 SGHTS and CDR2 YDEGEE. With 1 base removed from V and 2 bases from J, the gap between germline ends came to 8 bases. The CDR3 runs 14 residues. CDR3 in DNA: TGTGCCAGCAGCTTGACGACTACCACAGATACGCAGTATTTT. Its protein is CASSLTTTTDTQYF. The full variable domain, completed using reference TRBV5-8 and TRBJ2-3, is EAGVTQSPTHLIKTRGQQATLRCSPISGHTSVYWYQQALGLGLQFLLWYDEGEERNRGNFPPRFSGRQFPNYSSELNVNALELEDSALYLCASSLTTTTDTQYFGPGTRLTVL.

This chain links TRBV4-1 with TRBJ1-5; perhaps TRBD1 as D (5 bases). V was trimmed by 5 bases and J by 5 bases, leaving 16 bases between them. This CDR3 has 15 amino acids. Germline lookup yields CDR1 MGHRA and CDR2 YSYEKL. The CDR3 sequence is CASSSPGTGYQPQHF. The CDR3 nucleotides read TGCGCCAGCAGCTCTCCCGGGACGGGATATCAGCCCCAGCATTTT.

V is TRBV7-3 and J is TRBJ2-1, with 11 nucleotides matching TRBD2. The junction had 4 bases not matched to a gene; V was cut back by 3 bases and J by 6 bases. CDR1 and CDR2 (germline): SGHTA, FQGTGA. This CDR3 contains 15 residues. CDR3 nucleotides: TGTGCCAGCAGCTTTAGCGGGGGGGCGTTCAATGAGCAGTTCTTC. Translated, it gives CASSFSGGAFNEQFF.

The chain is built from TRBV5-6 and TRBJ1-1; D unresolved. Germline assignment: CDR1 SGHDT and CDR2 YYEEEE. V lost 3 bases to trimming and J lost 7 bases, with 13 bases between them. The CDR3 totals 13 residues. In DNA, the CDR3 is TGTGCCAGCAGCTGGCTGGACGGAGGTGAAGCTTTCTTT. It encodes CASSWLDGGEAFF. Full variable domain (outside the CDR3, taken from reference TRBV5-6 and TRBJ1-1): DAGVTQSPTHLIKTRGQQVTLRCSPKSGHDTVSWYQQALGQGPQFIFQYYEEEERQRGNFPDRFSGHQFPNYSSELNVNALLLGDSALYLCASSWLDGGEAFFGQGTRLTVV.

The chain employs TRBV9 and TRBJ2-5; D is unresolved. Germline V gene lookup returns CDR1 SGDLS and CDR2 YYNGEE. This CDR3 has 16 residues. Trimming left V 0 bases short and J 5 bases short, with 17 bases between. Here the CDR3 DNA reads TGTGCCAGCAGCGTAGGGTCAAATAACAAGTTGGAGACCCAGTACTTC. Translation gives CASSVGSNNKLETQYF.

This clone was seen just once. V usage is TRBV27 and J usage is TRBJ1-6; D remains unclear. This CDR3 contains 13 residues. Trimming removed 3 bases from V and 9 bases from J, with 9 bases in between. The germline V gene has CDR1 MNHEY and CDR2 SMNVEV (reference sequence). CDR3 loop: CASSFAITSPLHF. The CDR3 DNA reads as TGTGCCAGCAGTTTTGCTATAACTTCACCCCTCCACTTT.

The gene calls are TRBV19 and TRBJ1-1; D is uncertain. Trimming shortened V by 4 bases and J by 3 bases, and 9 bases separated the two germline ends. CDR1 is LNHDA and CDR2 is SQIVND in the germline V gene (reference sequence). The CDR3 covers 13 residues. The CDR3 region is CASSTLLDTEAFF. The CDR3, as DNA: TGTGCCAGTAGTACCCTCCTGGACACTGAAGCTTTCTTT.